This T cell receptor (beta chain) comes out of a study of Ad26.COV2.S vaccination and SARS-CoV-2 variants. At the level of the study: Enrollment placed the donor in the COV1001 Ad26.COV2.S trial arm. The vaccine Ad26.COV2.S was put into the muscle once, or twice with 56 days between. Study-level results: Total T cell responses, in the TCR breadth and depth analyses, may have been underestimated. In vaccinated individuals, spike-specific CD8+ and CD4+ T cell responses reportedly displayed substantial breadth.

Turning to this clone: What it binds is unknown. Other DNA sequences of this sample code for an identical CDR3.

The table came from immunoSEQ multiplex PCR; TCRdb's copy has only in-frame clones and leaves some out. The sample carries 240,000 or so clones, around 89% recorded once. Treatment meaning: around 19 received Ad26.COV2.S at low or high dose, single or two shots; 5 received placebo; per-sample allocation not given. Samples were taken on day 63 after the first vaccine or placebo injection. Trimming at V came to 1 base and at J to 4 bases, leaving 3 bases not matched to a gene. The length of the CDR3 is 14 residues. The germline V gene has CDR1 LGHNA and CDR2 YSLEER. This chain uses TRBV4-3 with TRBJ2-7; 8 nucleotides match TRBD1. The sample in question was peripheral blood, obtained in a trial of Ad26.COV2.S vaccine versus placebo. This receptor was obtained from a person between 18 and 65 years old who received the Ad26.COV2.S COVID-19 vaccine or a placebo. The CDR3: CASSQGTGRYEQYF. In DNA, the CDR3 is TGCGCCAGCAGCCAAGGGACAGGGCGATACGAGCAGTACTTC.